The 28 T cell receptor beta chains below come from one sample, sequenced in a study of blood T cell repertoires in COVID-19. Clones were sequenced by immunoSEQ multiplex PCR, and TCRdb holds only the in-frame ones, with some missing. The sample records nearly 250,000 clones, around 88% being singletons. The sample was peripheral blood. These receptors came from an elderly woman with COVID-19, enrolled during active disease.

The chain is built from TRBV19 and TRBJ1-6; a possible D gene is TRBD1 (6 bases). Germline CDR1 reads LNHDA; CDR2 reads SQIVND (reference sequence). V gave up 6 bases and J gave up 8 bases, with 11 bases separating them. The CDR3 runs to 13 residues. The CDR3 region is CASRDRWDSPLHF. As DNA, the CDR3 is TGTGCCAGTAGAGACAGGTGGGATTCACCCCTCCACTTT.

CDR3 region: CASSQFGRTGTGGARGYGYTF. The CDR3, as DNA: TGTGCCAGCAGTCAATTTGGACGTACAGGGACAGGGGGCGCGAGAGGCTATGGCTACACCTTC. The chain has TRBV6-6 and TRBJ1-2, with 12 bases that match TRBD1. V shed 5 bases and J 4 bases; nucleotides not matched to a gene: 23. The germline V gene encodes CDR1 MNHNY and CDR2 SVGAGI (reference sequence). CDR3 length: 21 residues.

This chain joins TRBV9 and TRBJ1-1; 7 bases are shared with TRBD1. V shed 0 bases, J shed 7 bases, and the junction held 3 bases outside the gene matches. The CDR3 sequence is 13 residues long. Per the germline V gene, CDR1 is SGDLS and CDR2 is YYNGEE. CDR3 in amino acids: CASSVDQGGEAFF. The CDR3 DNA reads as TGTGCCAGCAGCGTAGATCAGGGGGGTGAAGCTTTCTTT.

This clone was observed a single time. The chain couples TRBV7-2 to TRBJ2-3; 11 nucleotides align to TRBD2. Germline-derived CDR1 and CDR2 are SGHTA and FQGNSA. The CDR3 spans 15 residues. V was pared by 4 bases and J by 7 bases, with 7 bases of the junction left unmatched. The CDR3 here is CASSSTSGVGHTQYF. CDR3 nucleotides: TGTGCCAGCAGCTCGACTAGCGGGGTGGGTCATACGCAGTATTTT.

The chain is built from TRBV20-1 and TRBJ2-3, with TRBD2 as a possible D gene (6 bases). Deletions cut 3 bases from V and 2 bases from J, with 18 bases between. This CDR3 region has 16 residues. Germline V gene data show CDR1 as DFQATT and CDR2 as SNEGSKA (reference sequence). CDR3 amino acids: CSASTMSSDLTDTQYF. The CDR3 region has the DNA TGCAGTGCTAGTACGATGTCTAGCGATCTCACAGATACGCAGTATTTT.

The gene calls are TRBV6-6 and TRBJ1-6; possible D gene TRBD1, 6 bases. The germline V and J ends were trimmed by 7 bases and 7 bases, with 14 bases remaining between them. The CDR3 extends over 14 amino acids. Germline CDR1 MNHNY, CDR2 SVGAGI (reference sequence). The CDR3 loop is CASTATGSNSPLHF. The CDR3 region has the DNA TGTGCCAGCACTGCCACAGGGTCCAATTCACCCCTCCACTTT.

In this sample, this clone turned up a few times. The chain combines TRBV4-2 with TRBJ2-1; 8 bases are a match to TRBD2. CDR3 size: 13 residues. Germline loops: CDR1 LGHNA, CDR2 YNFKEQ. The junction had 6 bases not matched to a gene; V was cut back by 7 bases and J by 7 bases. Here the CDR3 reads CASTPGGGNEQFF. The DNA of the CDR3 is TGTGCCAGCACCCCGGGGGGGGGTAATGAGCAGTTCTTC.

This chain connects TRBV28 to TRBJ1-4; D possibly corresponds to TRBD1 (6 bases). The V gene's germline CDR1 is MDHEN and CDR2 SYDVKM. V was trimmed by 10 bases and J by 7 bases, leaving 16 bases between them. The CDR3 is 13 amino acids. The CDR3 region has the DNA TGTGCCATTCGGACGGACAGAGGTGAAAAACTGTTTTTT. Translation gives CAIRTDRGEKLFF.

This clone was seen a few times. The chain recombines TRBV19 with TRBJ1-2, with 7 nucleotides matching TRBD1. The germline V gene encodes CDR1 LNHDA and CDR2 SQIVND (reference sequence). The CDR3 has 13 amino acids. Trimming at V came to 3 bases and at J to 6 bases, leaving 4 bases not matched to a gene. CDR3 amino acids: CASSITGADGYTF. CDR3 coding DNA: TGTGCCAGTAGTATTACAGGGGCGGATGGCTACACCTTC.

The sample holds one count of this clone. The rearrangement links TRBV15 to TRBJ1-2; 9 nucleotides align to TRBD1. Germline trimming cut 3 bases from V and 7 bases from J; bases unmatched to any gene: 9. The CDR3 length is 15 residues. In germline, CDR1 is LNHNV, CDR2 YYDKDF (reference sequence). The chain's CDR3 is CATSRGGQGSFGYTF. The CDR3 coding sequence is TGTGCCACCAGCAGGGGTGGACAGGGGAGCTTTGGCTACACCTTC.

V is TRBV5-1 and J is TRBJ2-7; weak D call: TRBD1 (7 bases). This CDR3 is built from 15 residues. With 5 bases removed from V and 2 bases from J, the gap between germline ends came to 17 bases. Germline CDR1 SGHRS, CDR2 YFSETQ. The CDR3 spells CASSPGGTSPYEQYV. The CDR3, as DNA: TGCGCCAGCAGTCCAGGGGGGACTTCCCCCTACGAGCAGTACGTC.

The gene calls are TRBV19 and TRBJ2-5; 9 bases align to TRBD2. CDR3 length equals 13 residues. Germline V gene sequence: CDR1 LNHDA, CDR2 SQIVND (reference sequence). V lost 5 bases to trimming and J lost 3 bases; unmatched junction nucleotides: 1. The DNA for the CDR3 is TGTGCCAGTAGTCGCGGGGGGGAAGAGACCCAGTACTTC. It encodes CASSRGGEETQYF.

This chain joins TRBV10-3 and TRBJ2-1; 10 bases agree with TRBD1. CDR1 ENHRY and CDR2 SYGVKD come from the germline V gene. The length of the CDR3 is 14 residues. Germline trimming cut 6 bases from V and 5 bases from J; bases unmatched to any gene: 4. CDR3 DNA: TGTGCCATCAGGGGGACAGGGGTCCACAATGAGCAGTTCTTC. Protein product: CAIRGTGVHNEQFF.

The V gene is TRBV6-6, the J gene TRBJ1-1; 8 bases are shared with TRBD1. The CDR3 sequence is 13 residues long. CDR1 MNHNY and CDR2 SVGAGI come from the germline V gene (reference sequence). J was trimmed by 4 bases and V by 7 bases; bases with no gene match: 5. Here the CDR3 DNA reads TGTGCCAGCACAGGACAGGGAGGCACTGAAGCTTTCTTT. It encodes CASTGQGGTEAFF.

This sequence joins TRBV6-5 and TRBJ1-2; 7 bases line up with TRBD1. Trimming took 7 bases from V and 4 from J; bases not matched to a gene: 9. CDR3 length: 14 amino acids. Germline V gives CDR1 MNHEY, CDR2 SVGAGI. Written as DNA, the CDR3 is TGTGCCAGCACCCAAGGGGGACAGCCCTATGGCTACACCTTC. Translated: CASTQGGQPYGYTF.

In nucleotides, the CDR3 is TGCAGCGTTGATAGGGGGAACTATGGCTACACCTTC. It yields the protein CSVDRGNYGYTF. This chain uses TRBV29-1 with TRBJ1-2, with D possibly being TRBD1 (6 bases). There are 12 residues in the CDR3. The V gene's germline CDR1 is SQVTM and CDR2 ANQGSEA. V was trimmed by 3 bases and J by 2 bases, leaving 7 bases between them.

The J gene is TRBJ1-4, the V gene TRBV28; D is undetermined. The ends were cut back, 3 bases at V and 7 bases at J, with 6 bases in the middle. The CDR3 runs to 12 residues. From germline, CDR1 is MDHEN and CDR2 SYDVKM. Here the CDR3 reads CASSLSLEKLFF. DNA of the CDR3: TGTGCCAGCAGTTTGAGTCTTGAAAAACTGTTTTTT.

The chain recombines TRBV10-3 with TRBJ1-1; maybe TRBD1 (5 bases). V lost 7 bases, J lost 6 bases, and 15 bases lay in between. The CDR3 spans 13 residues. Looked up from germline, CDR1 is ENHRY and CDR2 is SYGVKD. CDR3 sequence reads: CAITPGVLAEAFF. CDR3 nucleotides: TGTGCCATCACCCCGGGGGTATTAGCTGAAGCTTTCTTT.

This clone has only a few counts. The V gene is TRBV7-2, the J gene TRBJ1-5; D not resolved. The CDR3 extends over 13 amino acids. Trimming removed 7 bases at V and 7 bases at J, with 14 bases between. CDR1 SGHTA and CDR2 FQGNSA come from the germline V gene. In DNA form, the CDR3 reads TGTGCCAGCATCCAGGAAAACGGCCAGCCCCAGCATTTT. It specifies CASIQENGQPQHF.

This clone came up once. The chain is built from TRBV19 and TRBJ1-5; perhaps TRBD1 as D (5 bases). This CDR3 spans 12 amino acids. With 7 bases removed from V and 9 bases from J, the gap between germline ends came to 13 bases. Germline CDR1 reads LNHDA; CDR2 reads SQIVND (reference sequence). DNA of the CDR3: TGTGCCAGTAATTTTGTGGGGCGGCCCCAGCATTTT. Amino acids: CASNFVGRPQHF. The entire variable domain, with the rest obtained from reference TRBV19 and TRBJ1-5, is as follows: DGGITQSPKYLFRKEGQNVTLSCEQNLNHDAMYWYRQDPGQGLRLIYYSQIVNDFQKGDIAEGYSVSREKKESFPLTVTSAQKNPTAFYLCASNFVGRPQHFGDGTRLSIL.

This chain uses TRBV9 with TRBJ1-1; 8 bases are shared with TRBD1. The CDR3 spans 18 residues. Germline loops: CDR1 SGDLS, CDR2 YYNGEE. Unmatched junction bases numbered 14, after V lost 3 bases and J lost 1 base. CDR3 sequence: CASSGSGTRTGRNTEAFF. The CDR3 DNA sequence: TGTGCCAGCAGCGGATCTGGTACCCGGACAGGGAGGAACACTGAAGCTTTCTTT.

This clone occurred once. The gene calls are TRBV5-1 and TRBJ2-5; the D gene is possibly TRBD2 (5 bases). The CDR3 totals 16 residues. Trimming cost V 2 bases and J 5 bases, with 19 bases left between them. The germline CDR1 and CDR2 sequences are SGHRS and YFSETQ. The CDR3 DNA reads as TGCGCCAGCAGCTTTGGTCTATCCCGGGGTGGGGAGACCCAGTACTTC. Translated, it gives CASSFGLSRGGETQYF.

The chain employs TRBV7-2 and TRBJ2-7; D unclear. Trimming took 8 bases from V and 2 from J, leaving 13 bases between them. Looked up from germline, CDR1 is SGHTA and CDR2 is FQGNSA. The CDR3 is 13 amino acids. The chain's CDR3 is CASALPPTYEQYF. CDR3 DNA: TGTGCCAGCGCGCTCCCGCCTACCTACGAGCAGTACTTC.

This chain joins TRBV28 and TRBJ1-1, with D possibly TRBD1 on 6 matching bases. This CDR3 is built from 11 residues. CDR1 and CDR2 from the germline V gene are MDHEN and SYDVKM. The germline V and J ends were trimmed by 6 bases and 10 bases, with 12 bases remaining between them. The CDR3 sequence is CASREQGAAFF. CDR3 coding DNA: TGTGCCAGCAGGGAACAGGGAGCAGCTTTCTTT.

The rearrangement links TRBV12-2 to TRBJ2-5; the table's D call, TRBD2, was not checked against the DNA. TRBV12-2 is designated a pseudogene. CDR3 length equals 14 residues. The CDR3 protein is CASRRREAQETQYF. In DNA, the CDR3 is TGTGCAAGTCGCCGTCGAGAGGCCCAAGAGACCCAGTACTTC.

The table lists this clone with a few counts. The chain joins TRBV5-5 to TRBJ1-2; tentative D call: TRBD1 (6 bases). This CDR3 is 18 amino acids long. The V end was cut by 1 base, the J end by 1 base, with 20 bases between. Germline CDR1 reads SGHKS; CDR2 reads YYEKEE (reference sequence). CDR3 loop: CASSLSTGNSYFNYGYTF. In DNA, the CDR3 is TGTGCCAGCAGCTTGTCTACAGGGAATTCATATTTTAACTATGGCTACACCTTC.

V gene TRBV15 combines with J gene TRBJ2-3; tentatively, D is TRBD1 (6 bases). Trimming pared 4 bases from V and 4 bases from J, leaving 18 bases between. The CDR3 contains 16 residues. Germline V gene data show CDR1 as LNHNV and CDR2 as YYDKDF (reference sequence). CDR3 protein: CATSIDRPTGADTQYF. The CDR3, as DNA: TGTGCCACCAGCATTGACAGGCCTACAGGAGCAGATACGCAGTATTTT.

The chain recombines TRBV10-3 with TRBJ2-7; a possible D gene is TRBD1 (6 bases). Germline CDR1 and CDR2: ENHRY and SYGVKD. Trimming left V 3 bases short and J 3 bases short, with 9 bases between. The CDR3 is made up of 13 amino acids. CDR3 bases: TGTGCCATCAGTGAAGGGGGAATCTACGAGCAGTACGTC. Its protein product is CAISEGGIYEQYV.